This entry is about one T cell receptor beta chain. Its matching antigen is unknown. This record belongs to a study of OX40 agonist ivuxolimab in advanced cancers. Whole-study results and caveats: Expanded clones belonging to CD8+ T cells outnumbered, on average, those of CD4+.

This CDR3 is 19 amino acids long. V was pared by 0 bases and J by 1 base, with 19 bases between. The germline gives CDR1 LNHDA, CDR2 SQIVND (reference sequence). Sequenced by immunoSEQ multiplex PCR; TCRdb stores in-frame clones only, minus some. This table has tens of thousands of clones, around 88% appearing once. The chain uses TRBV19 and TRBJ2-1, with D perhaps matching TRBD2 (5 bases). The sequence was collected from an adult with an advanced solid tumor such as melanoma, head and neck, liver or kidney cancer. The sequenced sample was CD4+ or CD8+ T cells sorted from blood, obtained in a trial of the OX40 agonist ivuxolimab. DNA of the CDR3: TGTGCCAGTAGTATAGATCCAGAGTCCTCCAAGCGGTCCTACAATGAGCAGTTCTTC. Encoded protein: CASSIDPESSKRSYNEQFF.